Listed below are T cell receptor beta chains from one sample, sequenced in a study of OX40 agonist ivuxolimab in advanced cancers. Sequencing used immunoSEQ multiplex PCR; TCRdb keeps in-frame clones, though not all of them. Of 20,000 to 30,000 clones listed, 80% to 90% are singletons. The sample here was CD4+ or CD8+ T cells sorted from blood, taken in a trial of the OX40 agonist ivuxolimab. Receptor source: an adult with an advanced solid tumor such as melanoma, head and neck, liver or kidney cancer. The CDR3 runs from the conserved cysteine through the conserved F or W. A D gene is named only where the DNA matches it firmly. Rows may omit the clone size; those that give it use once, few, many or a size class.

CDR3,DNA,V,size,D,J
CASSEGGGSYQETQYF,TGTGCCAGCAGTGAAGGTGGCGGGTCGTACCAAGAGACCCAGTACTTC,TRBV6-1,.,.,TRBJ2-5
CASREPYPYNEQFF,TGTGCCAGTAGGGAGCCTTATCCCTACAATGAGCAGTTCTTC,TRBV19,.,.,TRBJ2-1
CASSQVDAGELFF,TGTGCCAGCAGCCAAGTTGATGCCGGGGAGCTGTTTTTT,TRBV4-2,.,.,TRBJ2-2
CASSQELTELTEAFF,TGCGCCAGCAGTCAAGAATTGACAGAACTCACTGAAGCTTTCTTT,TRBV4-1,.,.,TRBJ1-1
CASTPQVAGYNEQFF,TGTGCCAGCACCCCTCAGGTGGCGGGATACAATGAGCAGTTCTTC,TRBV6-5,.,.,TRBJ2-1
CASSLDRWSTDTQYF,TGTGCCAGCAGTCTAGACAGGTGGAGCACAGATACGCAGTATTTT,TRBV6-5,.,.,TRBJ2-3
CASSSRETYGYTF,TGCGCCAGCAGCAGCAGGGAGACCTATGGCTACACCTTC,TRBV5-1,.,.,TRBJ1-2
CASSFSGTSSYNEQFF,TGTGCCAGCAGCTTTAGCGGAACCAGCTCCTACAATGAGCAGTTCTTC,TRBV5-6,few,.,TRBJ2-1
CASTDRGLGGYTF,TGTGCCAGTACCGACAGGGGGTTAGGTGGCTACACCTTC,TRBV2,.,TRBD1,TRBJ1-2
CSVEGTGGWDTQYF,TGCAGCGTTGAAGGGACAGGGGGTTGGGATACGCAGTATTTT,TRBV29-1,.,TRBD1,TRBJ2-3